This is a list of T cell receptor beta chains from one sample in a study of chemoradiotherapy in HPV16-positive cancers. Some clones are missing from TCRdb's copy, which holds only in-frame ones; the method was immunoSEQ multiplex PCR. Of approximately 35,000 clones in the sample, approximately 90% were seen once. Sequencing was performed on blood, taken from a patient who underwent chemoradiotherapy. These TCRs come from a human donor with HPV-associated anogenital cancer. CDR3s include the opening cysteine and the closing phenylalanine or tryptophan. The order of the fields is D gene, V gene, clone size, J gene, CDR3 DNA, CDR3 protein. A D gene is named only where the DNA matches it firmly. Where a row states a size, it is once, few, many or the class of an expanded clone; other rows omit it.

D gene: TRBD2; V gene: TRBV7-2; clone size: -; J gene: TRBJ2-7; CDR3 DNA: TGTGCCAGCAGCTTTGGACTAGCGGGGGGTTCCTACGAGCAGTACTTC; CDR3 protein: CASSFGLAGGSYEQYF
D gene: -; V gene: TRBV5-6; clone size: -; J gene: TRBJ2-1; CDR3 DNA: TGTGCCAGCAGCCCCGGGACACTTAATGAGCAGTTCTTC; CDR3 protein: CASSPGTLNEQFF
D gene: -; V gene: TRBV7-9; clone size: -; J gene: TRBJ2-7; CDR3 DNA: TGTGCCAGCAGCTCCAAAACCGGGACTGACTCCTACGAGCAGTACTTC; CDR3 protein: CASSSKTGTDSYEQYF
D gene: TRBD1; V gene: TRBV6-5; clone size: -; J gene: TRBJ2-7; CDR3 DNA: TGTGCCAGCAGCCTAGGACGGACAGGACTCGAGCAGTACTTC; CDR3 protein: CASSLGRTGLEQYF
D gene: -; V gene: TRBV7-2; clone size: -; J gene: TRBJ1-5; CDR3 DNA: TGTGCCAGCAGCGAACAGGTACATAGCAATCAGCCCCAGCATTTT; CDR3 protein: CASSEQVHSNQPQHF
D gene: -; V gene: TRBV11-3; clone size: -; J gene: TRBJ1-1; CDR3 DNA: TGTGCCAGCAGCCAGAACCGACAGGCGCAGCCCACTGAAGCTTTCTTT; CDR3 protein: CASSQNRQAQPTEAFF
D gene: TRBD2; V gene: TRBV5-1; clone size: -; J gene: TRBJ2-7; CDR3 DNA: TGCGCCAGCAGCTTGGCGCGGCTAGCGGGGCGCGACGAGCAGTACTTC; CDR3 protein: CASSLARLAGRDEQYF
D gene: -; V gene: TRBV30; clone size: large; J gene: TRBJ1-1; CDR3 DNA: TGTGCCTGGAGTTTGGGGGAGAACACTGAAGCTTTCTTT; CDR3 protein: CAWSLGENTEAFF
D gene: -; V gene: TRBV7-9; clone size: -; J gene: TRBJ2-3; CDR3 DNA: TGTGCCAGCAGCTTTGGGGGGATCCGTGCAGATACGCAGTATTTT; CDR3 protein: CASSFGGIRADTQYF
D gene: TRBD1; V gene: TRBV18; clone size: -; J gene: TRBJ2-5; CDR3 DNA: TGTGCCAGCTCACCTCCGGACAGGGAAGTGGAGCAGTACTTC; CDR3 protein: CASSPPDREVEQYF
D gene: -; V gene: TRBV5-1; clone size: -; J gene: TRBJ2-1; CDR3 DNA: TGCGCCAGCAGTGGACTTCCCTCCAATGAGCAGTTCTTC; CDR3 protein: CASSGLPSNEQFF
D gene: -; V gene: TRBV5-1; clone size: -; J gene: TRBJ2-7; CDR3 DNA: TGCGCCAGCAGCTATTCGGGGAACTACGAGCAGTACTTC; CDR3 protein: CASSYSGNYEQYF
D gene: TRBD2; V gene: TRBV11-2; clone size: once; J gene: TRBJ2-7; CDR3 DNA: TGTGCCAGCACCCCTCGGCGGGGGGGTACCGAGCAGTACTTC; CDR3 protein: CASTPRRGGTEQYF
D gene: -; V gene: TRBV29-1; clone size: -; J gene: TRBJ1-3; CDR3 DNA: TGCAGCGTGCGGGGGTCCGCCGGCTCTGGAAACACCATATATTTT; CDR3 protein: CSVRGSAGSGNTIYF
D gene: TRBD2; V gene: TRBV7-2; clone size: -; J gene: TRBJ2-3; CDR3 DNA: TGTGCCAGCAGCTTCGGCGGGGGGGCCCAGCAAGATACGCAGTATTTT; CDR3 protein: CASSFGGGAQQDTQYF
D gene: -; V gene: TRBV6-5; clone size: -; J gene: TRBJ2-3; CDR3 DNA: TGTGCCAGCAGTTACCGGTCCTCGTGGGGCACAGATACGCAGTATTTT; CDR3 protein: CASSYRSSWGTDTQYF
D gene: -; V gene: TRBV7-9; clone size: -; J gene: TRBJ2-4; CDR3 DNA: TGTGCCAGCAGCTTAATGGGGGCCAAAAACATTCAGTACTTC; CDR3 protein: CASSLMGAKNIQYF